A single TCR beta chain is shown here with its context. Original analysis: The assay estimated nucleated cells by amplifying reference gene primers. Using immunoSEQ multiplex PCR, the repertoire was profiled, and TCRdb retains in-frame clones only, with some absent. That table gives V, J and clone size, and the DNA gave D and trimming. The table has approximately 31,000 clones, around nine tenths seen once; the top ten hold 13%. This specimen comes from a study of blood T cell repertoires in COVID-19. Study context: Material from acute and convalescent COVID-19 was sourced from the United States, Italy and Spain. PBMCs, B-cell-depleted T cells, or T cells were the source of the cDNA or gDNA that made up the material.

This receptor was identified in a man in his 70s with active COVID-19. The sample consisted of peripheral blood.

The CDR3 DNA reads TGTGCCAGCAGCTTTTCTGTTTCCGAGCAGTACTTC. This sequence encodes CASSFSVSEQYF. The chain has TRBV7-8 and TRBJ2-7; D remains ambiguous. The germline gives CDR1 SGHVS, CDR2 FQNEAQ. The CDR3 extends over 12 amino acids. V dropped 3 bases and J dropped 6 bases, with 9 bases sitting between them.